This T cell receptor (beta chain) was recovered during a study of blood T cells in healthy people across ages. CDR3 length: 17 residues. Germline CDR1 is SEHNR and CDR2 is FQNEAQ (reference sequence). There are a few counts of this clonotype. What it recognizes is unknown. One end of the junction does not line up with germline, which may come from a read error. Overall study results and limits: Percentage of naive T cells showed a strong correlation with TCR beta diversity.

The second PCR ran about 7 to 12 cycles with a sample-barcoded 5' primer and J-beta primers. TCRdb processed the 5' RACE reads anew with MiXCR; each CDR3 protein has one entry. The sample shows around 700,000 distinct CDR3 sequences, 20% to 30% of them seen only once. The same specimen was also included in a second study, on T cells of mothers and their children.

Sequenced material: blood. The chain joins TRBV7-9 to TRBJ2-1; D might be TRBD1 (10 bases). This TCR was sampled from a boy aged 5-17 years in good health. CDR3 nucleotides: TGTGCCAGCGGCTTGAGGACAGGGGGGAAGCGGGGGGATGAGCAGTTCTTC. It specifies CASGLRTGGKRGDEQFF.